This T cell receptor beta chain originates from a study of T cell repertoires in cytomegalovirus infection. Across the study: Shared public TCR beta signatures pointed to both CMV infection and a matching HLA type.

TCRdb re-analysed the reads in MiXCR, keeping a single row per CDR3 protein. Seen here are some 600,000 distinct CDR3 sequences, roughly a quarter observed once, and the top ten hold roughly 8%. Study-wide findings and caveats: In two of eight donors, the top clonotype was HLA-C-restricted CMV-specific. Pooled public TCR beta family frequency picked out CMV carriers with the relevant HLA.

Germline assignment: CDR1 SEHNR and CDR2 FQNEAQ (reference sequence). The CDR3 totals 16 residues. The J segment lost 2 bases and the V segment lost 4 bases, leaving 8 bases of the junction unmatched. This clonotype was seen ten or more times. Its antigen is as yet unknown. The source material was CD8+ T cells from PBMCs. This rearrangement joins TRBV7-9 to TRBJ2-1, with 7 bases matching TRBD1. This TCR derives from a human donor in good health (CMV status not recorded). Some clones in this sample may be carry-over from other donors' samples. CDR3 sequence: CASSSNAGQAYNEQFF. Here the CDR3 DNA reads TGTGCCAGCAGCTCGAACGCCGGACAGGCCTACAATGAGCAGTTCTTC.